This T cell receptor (beta chain) was recovered during a study of blood T cell repertoires in COVID-19 (dated by TCRdb to about 2020). General notes on the study: Samples from collaborators originated in the United States, Italy and Spain and spanned both the acute and convalescent phases of COVID-19. The prospective study material was composed of cDNA or gDNA derived from T cells, B-cell-depleted T cells, or PBMCs. The dataset comprised deeply sampled blood TCRbeta repertoires from subjects exposed to, actively infected with, or recovered from COVID-19. The repertoires were released in a freely available public database meant as a resource for research on the immune response to SARS-CoV-2. The samples were drawn from the first 160 participants of the ongoing ImmuneRACE study and from 1,200 or so subjects provided by 6 global collaborators. The sample metadata nearly always contained a de-identified subject ID, COVID-19 status, age in years and sex. HLA class I and class II types, where available, came from metadata supplied by the sample provider rather than from assay-based typing.

TCRbeta CDR3 regions were amplified from genomic DNA by means of the immunoSEQ Assay, a bias-controlled multiplex PCR. Concerning the study's data processing: Nucleated cell counts per sample were estimated from amplification of reference gene primers within the assay. To quantify the absolute abundance of each unique TCRbeta CDR3 rearrangement, sequence reads were collapsed and filtered. For each sample, productive Simpson clonality was calculated as the square root of Simpson's diversity index over productive rearrangements. TCRdb took over this immuneACCESS table, retaining in-frame rearrangements with V and J assigned. Such tables are incomplete; in checked studies, under half of the missing clones stem from an unresolved V gene, and the remainder is unexplained. V and J calls and clone size come straight from that table; D and trimming were deduced from the DNA. This sample lists approximately 230,000 clones; over 70% were detected once. The biggest ten clones account for roughly 5.7% of the sample.

A single count supports this clone. This clone's antigen is unknown. No quality values exist for individual bases; no much larger clone is one base distant. The CDR3 runs 16 residues from the cysteine to the phenylalanine. CDR3 DNA only is kept here, 48 bases in frame from base 1. CDR1 and CDR2, looked up from the germline V gene, are SGHRS and YFSETQ. After removal of 4 bases from V and 0 bases from J, the junction retains 7 bases not matched to a gene. Each collaborating institution followed its own protocols to collect whole blood in K2EDTA tubes. For TCRbeta analysis, collaborator samples were shipped as frozen whole blood, as isolated PBMCs, or as DNA extracted from either sample type. Summary of the overall study and its limitations: The amount of clinical and demographic metadata varied by source and participant and was provided uncurated.

This TCR was recovered from an elderly man with acute or convalescent COVID-19. Sequencing was carried out using peripheral blood. Recombination linked TRBV5-1 to TRBJ2-3; a stretch of 8 junction bases matches TRBD2. The CDR3 region: CASSPRGGRSTDTQYF. The sequenced DNA: TGCGCCAGCAGCCCGCGCGGGGGGCGGAGCACAGATACGCAGTATTTT.